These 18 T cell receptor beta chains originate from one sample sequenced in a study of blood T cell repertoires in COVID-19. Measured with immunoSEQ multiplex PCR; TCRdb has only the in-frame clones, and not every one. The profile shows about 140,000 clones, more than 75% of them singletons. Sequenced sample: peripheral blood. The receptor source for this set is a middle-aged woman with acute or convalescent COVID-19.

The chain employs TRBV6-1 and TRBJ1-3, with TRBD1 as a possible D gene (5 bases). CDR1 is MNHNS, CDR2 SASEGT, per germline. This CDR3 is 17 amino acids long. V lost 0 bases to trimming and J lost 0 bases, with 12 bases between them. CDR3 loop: CASSEADTIYSGNTIYF. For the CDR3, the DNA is TGTGCCAGCAGTGAAGCGGACACAATCTACTCTGGAAACACCATATATTTT.

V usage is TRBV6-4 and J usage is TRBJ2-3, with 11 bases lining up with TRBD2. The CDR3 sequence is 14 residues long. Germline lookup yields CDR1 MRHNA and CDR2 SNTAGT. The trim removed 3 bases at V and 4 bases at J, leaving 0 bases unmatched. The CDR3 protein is CASSDSGGADTQYF. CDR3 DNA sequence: TGTGCCAGCAGTGATAGCGGGGGGGCAGATACGCAGTATTTT.

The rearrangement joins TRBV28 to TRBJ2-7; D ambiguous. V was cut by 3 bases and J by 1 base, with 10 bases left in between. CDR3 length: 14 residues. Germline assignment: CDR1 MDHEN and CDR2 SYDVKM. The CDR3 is CASSFGLGSYEQYF. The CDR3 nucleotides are TGTGCCAGCAGTTTCGGGTTAGGTTCCTACGAGCAGTACTTC.

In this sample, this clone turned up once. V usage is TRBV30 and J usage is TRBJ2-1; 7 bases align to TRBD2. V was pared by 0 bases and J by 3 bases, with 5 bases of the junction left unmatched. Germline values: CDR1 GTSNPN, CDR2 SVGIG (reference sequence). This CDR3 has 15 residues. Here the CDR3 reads CAWSVPAGDYNEQFF. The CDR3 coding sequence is TGTGCCTGGAGTGTACCTGCGGGGGACTACAATGAGCAGTTCTTC.

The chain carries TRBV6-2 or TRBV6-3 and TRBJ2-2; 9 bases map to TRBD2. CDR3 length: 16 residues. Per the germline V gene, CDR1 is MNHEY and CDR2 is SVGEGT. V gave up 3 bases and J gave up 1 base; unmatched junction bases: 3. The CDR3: CASSYGAGGNTGELFF. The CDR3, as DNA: TGTGCCAGCAGTTATGGAGCGGGGGGGAACACCGGGGAGCTGTTTTTT.

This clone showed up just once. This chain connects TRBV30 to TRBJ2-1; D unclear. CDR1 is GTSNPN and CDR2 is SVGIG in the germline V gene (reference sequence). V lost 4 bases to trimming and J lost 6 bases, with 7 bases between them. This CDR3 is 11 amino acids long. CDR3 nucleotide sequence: TGTGCCTGGACCCACTTCAATGAGCAGTTCTTC. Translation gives CAWTHFNEQFF.

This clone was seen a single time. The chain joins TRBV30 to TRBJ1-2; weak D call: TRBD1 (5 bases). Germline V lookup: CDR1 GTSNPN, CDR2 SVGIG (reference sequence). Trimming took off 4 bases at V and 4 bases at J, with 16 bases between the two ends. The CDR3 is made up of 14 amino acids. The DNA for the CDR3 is TGTGCCTGGACCGGACACCAGAGCCTCTATGGCTACACCTTC. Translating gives CAWTGHQSLYGYTF.

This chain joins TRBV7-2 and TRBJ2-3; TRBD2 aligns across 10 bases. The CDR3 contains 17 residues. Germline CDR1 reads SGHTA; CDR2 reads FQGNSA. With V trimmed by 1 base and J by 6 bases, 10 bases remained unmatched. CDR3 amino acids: CASSLEGLAGAGDTQYF. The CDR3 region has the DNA TGTGCCAGCAGCTTAGAAGGGCTAGCGGGAGCAGGGGATACGCAGTATTTT.

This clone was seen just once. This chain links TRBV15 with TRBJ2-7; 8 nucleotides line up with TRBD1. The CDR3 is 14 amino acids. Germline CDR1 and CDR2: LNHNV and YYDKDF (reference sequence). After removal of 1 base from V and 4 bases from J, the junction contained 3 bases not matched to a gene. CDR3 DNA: TGTGCCACCAGCAGAGTTCACAGGGGGTACGAGCAGTACTTC. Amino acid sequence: CATSRVHRGYEQYF.

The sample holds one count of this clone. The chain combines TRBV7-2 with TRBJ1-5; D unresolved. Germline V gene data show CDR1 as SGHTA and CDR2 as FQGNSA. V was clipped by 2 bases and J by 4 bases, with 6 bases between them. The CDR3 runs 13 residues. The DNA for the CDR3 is TGTGCCAGCAGCTTAATGACAAATCAGCCCCAGCATTTT. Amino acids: CASSLMTNQPQHF.

In nucleotides, the CDR3 is TGTGCCAGCAGCCAAACGAGGGACGAGCAGTACTTC. As protein: CASSQTRDEQYF. This chain connects TRBV7-9 to TRBJ2-7; tentatively, D is TRBD2 (5 bases). Germline lookup yields CDR1 SEHNR and CDR2 FQNEAQ (reference sequence). Deletions cut 5 bases from V and 5 bases from J, with 10 bases between. The length of the CDR3 is 12 residues. Full variable domain (rest looked up from reference TRBV7-9 and TRBJ2-7): DTGVSQNPRHKITKRGQNVTFRCDPISEHNRLYWYRQTLGQGPEFLTYFQNEAQLEKSRLLSDRFSAERPKGSFSTLEIQRTEQGDSAMYLCASSQTRDEQYFGPGTRLTVT.

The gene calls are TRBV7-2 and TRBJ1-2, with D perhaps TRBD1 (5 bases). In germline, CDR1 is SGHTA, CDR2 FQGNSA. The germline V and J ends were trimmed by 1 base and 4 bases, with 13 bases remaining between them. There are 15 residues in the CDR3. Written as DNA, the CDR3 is TGTGCCAGCAGCTTAGGATCCCACAGGAGCTATGGCTACACCTTC. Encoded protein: CASSLGSHRSYGYTF.

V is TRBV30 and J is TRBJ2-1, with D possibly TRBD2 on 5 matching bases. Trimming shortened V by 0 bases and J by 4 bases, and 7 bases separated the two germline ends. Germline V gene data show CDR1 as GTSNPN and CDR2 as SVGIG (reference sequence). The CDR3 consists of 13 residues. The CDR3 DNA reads TGTGCCTGGAGTGTATGGACTTACAATGAGCAGTTCTTC. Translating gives CAWSVWTYNEQFF.

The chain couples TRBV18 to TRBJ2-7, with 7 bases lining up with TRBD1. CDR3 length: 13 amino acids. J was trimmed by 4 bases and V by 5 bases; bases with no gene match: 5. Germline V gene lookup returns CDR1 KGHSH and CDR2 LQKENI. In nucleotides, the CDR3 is TGTGCCAGCTCATCGGGACAGAAATACGAGCAGTACTTC. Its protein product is CASSSGQKYEQYF.

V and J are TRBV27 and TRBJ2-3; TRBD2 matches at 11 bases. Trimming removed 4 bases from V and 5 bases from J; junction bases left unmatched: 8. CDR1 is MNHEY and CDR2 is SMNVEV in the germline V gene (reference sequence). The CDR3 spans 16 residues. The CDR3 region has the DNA TGTGCCAGCAGTTCCAAGACTAGCGGGGTAAGAGATACGCAGTATTTT. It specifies CASSSKTSGVRDTQYF.

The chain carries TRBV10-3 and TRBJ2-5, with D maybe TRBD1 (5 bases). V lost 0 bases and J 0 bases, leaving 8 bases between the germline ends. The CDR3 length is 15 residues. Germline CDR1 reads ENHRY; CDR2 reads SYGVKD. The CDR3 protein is CAISESLTDQETQYF. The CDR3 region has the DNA TGTGCCATCAGTGAGTCCCTGACAGACCAAGAGACCCAGTACTTC.

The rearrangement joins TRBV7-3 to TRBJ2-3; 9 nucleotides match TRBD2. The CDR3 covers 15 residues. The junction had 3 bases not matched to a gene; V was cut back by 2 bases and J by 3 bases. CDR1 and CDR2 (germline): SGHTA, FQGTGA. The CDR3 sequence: CASSLAGGSTDTQYF. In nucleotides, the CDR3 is TGTGCCAGCAGCTTAGCGGGGGGGTCTACAGATACGCAGTATTTT.

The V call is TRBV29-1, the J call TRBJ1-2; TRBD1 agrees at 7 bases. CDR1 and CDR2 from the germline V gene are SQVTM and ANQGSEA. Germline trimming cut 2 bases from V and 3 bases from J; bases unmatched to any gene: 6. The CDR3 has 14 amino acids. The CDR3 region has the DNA TGCAGCGTTGAAAGGCAGGGGGGTTACTATGGCTACACCTTC. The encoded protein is CSVERQGGYYGYTF.